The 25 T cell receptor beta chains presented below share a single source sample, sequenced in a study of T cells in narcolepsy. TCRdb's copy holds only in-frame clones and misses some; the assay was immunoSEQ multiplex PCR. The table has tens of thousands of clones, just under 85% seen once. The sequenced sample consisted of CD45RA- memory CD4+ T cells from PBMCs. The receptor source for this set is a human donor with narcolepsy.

The CDR3 DNA follows: TGTGCCAGCAGCCCCAATCATCGGGGGACAGGGTTCTACGAGCAGTACTTC. This codes for CASSPNHRGTGFYEQYF. The chain uses TRBV4-2 and TRBJ2-7, with 9 bases matching TRBD1. V shed 4 bases, J shed 3 bases, and the junction held 13 bases outside the gene matches. The CDR3 runs to 17 residues. Germline CDR1 LGHNA, CDR2 YNFKEQ.

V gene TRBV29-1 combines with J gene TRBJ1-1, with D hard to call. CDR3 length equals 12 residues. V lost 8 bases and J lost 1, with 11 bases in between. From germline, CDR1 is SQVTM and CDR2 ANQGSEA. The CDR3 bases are TGCAGCTGCCGGGAGGCGAACACTGAAGCTTTCTTT. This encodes CSCREANTEAFF.

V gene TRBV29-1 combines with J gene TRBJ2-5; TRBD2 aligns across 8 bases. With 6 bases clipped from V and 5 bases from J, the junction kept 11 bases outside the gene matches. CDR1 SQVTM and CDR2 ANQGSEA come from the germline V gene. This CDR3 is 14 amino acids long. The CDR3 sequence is CSVSSAGGGETQYF. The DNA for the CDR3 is TGCAGCGTGTCTAGTGCGGGAGGTGGGGAGACCCAGTACTTC. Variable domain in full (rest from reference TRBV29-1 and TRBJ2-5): SAVISQKPSRDICQRGTSLTIQCQVDSQVTMMFWYRQQPGQSLTLIATANQGSEATYESGFVIDKFPISRPNLTFSTLTVSNMSPEDSSIYLCSVSSAGGGETQYFGPGTRLLVL.

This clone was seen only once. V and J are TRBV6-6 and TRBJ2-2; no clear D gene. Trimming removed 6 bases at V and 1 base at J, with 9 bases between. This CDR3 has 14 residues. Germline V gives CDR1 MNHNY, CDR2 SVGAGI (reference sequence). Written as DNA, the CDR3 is TGTGCCAGCAGCCGACAAGAGAACACCGGGGAGCTGTTTTTT. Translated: CASSRQENTGELFF.

CDR3 region: CASRKQETQYF. CDR3 sequence (DNA): TGTGCCAGCAGGAAACAAGAGACCCAGTACTTC. The genes are TRBV2 and TRBJ2-5; D is unresolved. CDR3 length: 11 amino acids. Deletions cut 6 bases from V and 2 bases from J, with 4 bases between. Germline V gene data show CDR1 as SNHLY and CDR2 as FYNNEI. The entire variable domain, with the rest obtained from reference TRBV2 and TRBJ2-5, is as follows: EPEVTQTPSHQVTQMGQEVILRCVPISNHLYFYWYRQILGQKVEFLVSFYNNEISEKSEIFDDQFSVERPDGSNFTLKIRSTKLEDSAMYFCASRKQETQYFGPGTRLLVL.

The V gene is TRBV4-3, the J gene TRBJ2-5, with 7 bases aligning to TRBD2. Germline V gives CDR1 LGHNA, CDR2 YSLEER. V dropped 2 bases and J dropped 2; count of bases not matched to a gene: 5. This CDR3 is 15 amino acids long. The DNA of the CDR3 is TGCGCCAGCAGCCAACTAAGCGGGATGCAAGAGACCCAGTACTTC. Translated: CASSQLSGMQETQYF.

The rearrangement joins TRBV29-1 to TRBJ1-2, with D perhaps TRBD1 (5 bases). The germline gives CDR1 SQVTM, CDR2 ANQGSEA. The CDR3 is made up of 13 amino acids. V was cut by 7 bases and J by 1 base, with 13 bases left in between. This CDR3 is CSAGQDRNYGYTF. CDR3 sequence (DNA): TGCAGCGCGGGGCAGGACCGTAACTATGGCTACACCTTC. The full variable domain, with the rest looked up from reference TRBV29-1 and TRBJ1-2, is SAVISQKPSRDICQRGTSLTIQCQVDSQVTMMFWYRQQPGQSLTLIATANQGSEATYESGFVIDKFPISRPNLTFSTLTVSNMSPEDSSIYLCSAGQDRNYGYTFGSGTRLTVV.

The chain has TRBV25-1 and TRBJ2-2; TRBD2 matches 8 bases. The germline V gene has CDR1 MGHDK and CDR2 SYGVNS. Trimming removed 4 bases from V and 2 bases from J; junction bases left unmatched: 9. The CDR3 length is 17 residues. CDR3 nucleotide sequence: TGTGCCAGCAGTGCCTACGGAGCGGGAGAAAACACCGGGGAGCTGTTTTTT. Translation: CASSAYGAGENTGELFF. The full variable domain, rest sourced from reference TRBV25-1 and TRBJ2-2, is EADIYQTPRYLVIGTGKKITLECSQTMGHDKMYWYQQDPGMELHLIHYSYGVNSTEKGDLSSESTVSRIRTEHFPLTLESARPSHTSQYLCASSAYGAGENTGELFFGEGSRLTVL.

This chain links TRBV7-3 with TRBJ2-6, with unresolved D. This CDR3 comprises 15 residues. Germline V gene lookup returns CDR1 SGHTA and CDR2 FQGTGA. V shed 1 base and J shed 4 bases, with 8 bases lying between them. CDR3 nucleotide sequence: TGTGCCAGCAGCTTAAGAGGAGCCGGGGCCAACGTCCTGACTTTC. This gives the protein CASSLRGAGANVLTF. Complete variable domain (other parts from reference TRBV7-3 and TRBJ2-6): GAGVSQTPSNKVTEKGKYVELRCDPISGHTALYWYRQSLGQGPEFLIYFQGTGAADDSGLPNDRFFAVRPEGSVSTLKIQRTERGDSAVYLCASSLRGAGANVLTFGAGSRLTVL.

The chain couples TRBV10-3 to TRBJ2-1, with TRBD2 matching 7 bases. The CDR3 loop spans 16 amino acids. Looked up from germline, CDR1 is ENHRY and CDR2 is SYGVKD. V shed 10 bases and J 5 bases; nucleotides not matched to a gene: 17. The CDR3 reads CATTRGFSGPNNEQFF. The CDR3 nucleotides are TGTGCCACGACGAGGGGCTTTAGCGGGCCCAACAATGAGCAGTTCTTC.

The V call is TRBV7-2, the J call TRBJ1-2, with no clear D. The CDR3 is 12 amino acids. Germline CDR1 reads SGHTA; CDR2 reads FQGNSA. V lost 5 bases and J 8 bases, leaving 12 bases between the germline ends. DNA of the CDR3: TGTGCCAGCAGCCGAGACATAAGCGGCTACACCTTC. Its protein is CASSRDISGYTF.

The CDR3 DNA is TGTGCCAGCAGCTTATATACGGGGATAAATGAGCAGTTCTTC. Translated: CASSLYTGINEQFF. The genes are TRBV7-9 and TRBJ2-1, with a tentative D call TRBD2 (5 bases). V dropped 2 bases and J dropped 7 bases, with 12 bases sitting between them. CDR1 is SEHNR, CDR2 FQNEAQ, per germline (reference sequence). The CDR3 consists of 14 residues.

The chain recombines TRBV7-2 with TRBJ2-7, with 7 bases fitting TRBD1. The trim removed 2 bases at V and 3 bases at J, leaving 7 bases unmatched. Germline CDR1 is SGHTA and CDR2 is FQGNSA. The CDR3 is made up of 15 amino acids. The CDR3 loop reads CASSLTGQALYEQYF. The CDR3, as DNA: TGTGCCAGCAGCTTAACCGGACAGGCACTCTACGAGCAGTACTTC.

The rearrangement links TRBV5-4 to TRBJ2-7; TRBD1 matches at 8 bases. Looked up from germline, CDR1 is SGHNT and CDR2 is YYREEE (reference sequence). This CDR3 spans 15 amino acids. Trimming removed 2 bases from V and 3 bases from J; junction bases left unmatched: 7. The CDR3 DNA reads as TGTGCCAGCAGCTTCGGGGCAGGGGGCATCTACGAGCAGTACTTC. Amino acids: CASSFGAGGIYEQYF.

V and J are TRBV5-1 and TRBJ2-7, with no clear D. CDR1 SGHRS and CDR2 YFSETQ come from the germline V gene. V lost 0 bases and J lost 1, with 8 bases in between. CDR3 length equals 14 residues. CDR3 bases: TGCGCCAGCAGCTTGGATTCATCATCCTACGAGCAGTACTTC. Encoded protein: CASSLDSSSYEQYF.

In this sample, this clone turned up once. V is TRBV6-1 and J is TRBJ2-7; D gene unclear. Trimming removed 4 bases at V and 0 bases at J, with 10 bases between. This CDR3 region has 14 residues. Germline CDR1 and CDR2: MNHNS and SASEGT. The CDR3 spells CASSGGVFSYEQYF. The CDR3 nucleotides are TGTGCCAGCAGTGGTGGAGTCTTCTCCTACGAGCAGTACTTC.

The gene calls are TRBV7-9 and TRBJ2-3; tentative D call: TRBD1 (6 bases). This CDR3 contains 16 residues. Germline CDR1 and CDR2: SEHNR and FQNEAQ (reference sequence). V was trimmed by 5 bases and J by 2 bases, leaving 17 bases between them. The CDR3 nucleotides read TGTGCCAGCAGCCCCCCGGTGGGGGCCCCCACAGATACGCAGTATTTT. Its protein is CASSPPVGAPTDTQYF.

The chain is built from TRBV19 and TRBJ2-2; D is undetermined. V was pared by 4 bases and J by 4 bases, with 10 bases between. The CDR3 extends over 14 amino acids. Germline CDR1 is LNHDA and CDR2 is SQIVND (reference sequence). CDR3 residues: CASSNNLGTGELFF. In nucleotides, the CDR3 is TGTGCCAGTAGTAACAATTTGGGCACCGGGGAGCTGTTTTTT.

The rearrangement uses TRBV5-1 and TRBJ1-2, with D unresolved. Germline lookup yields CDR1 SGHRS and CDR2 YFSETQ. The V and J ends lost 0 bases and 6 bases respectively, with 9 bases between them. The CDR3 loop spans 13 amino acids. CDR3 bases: TGCGCCAGCAGCTTGGATGGCGGAGATGGCTACACCTTC. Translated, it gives CASSLDGGDGYTF.

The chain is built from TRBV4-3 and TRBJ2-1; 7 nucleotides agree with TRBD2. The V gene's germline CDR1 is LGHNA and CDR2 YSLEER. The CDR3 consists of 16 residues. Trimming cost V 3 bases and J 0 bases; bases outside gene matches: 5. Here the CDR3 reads CASSQNRDYSYNEQFF. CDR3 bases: TGCGCCAGCAGCCAGAACCGGGACTACTCCTACAATGAGCAGTTCTTC.

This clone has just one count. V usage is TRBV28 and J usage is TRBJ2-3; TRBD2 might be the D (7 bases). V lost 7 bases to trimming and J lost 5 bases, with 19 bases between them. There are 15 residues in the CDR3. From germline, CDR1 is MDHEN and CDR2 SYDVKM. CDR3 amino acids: CASNGGPTLGDTQYF. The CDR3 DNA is TGTGCCAGCAACGGGGGGCCCACCCTAGGAGATACGCAGTATTTT.

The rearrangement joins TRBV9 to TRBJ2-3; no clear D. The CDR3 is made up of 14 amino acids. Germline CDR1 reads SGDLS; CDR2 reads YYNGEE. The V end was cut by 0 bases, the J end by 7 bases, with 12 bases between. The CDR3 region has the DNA TGTGCCAGCAGCGTAGATTATACGAGCTATACGCAGTATTTT. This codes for CASSVDYTSYTQYF.

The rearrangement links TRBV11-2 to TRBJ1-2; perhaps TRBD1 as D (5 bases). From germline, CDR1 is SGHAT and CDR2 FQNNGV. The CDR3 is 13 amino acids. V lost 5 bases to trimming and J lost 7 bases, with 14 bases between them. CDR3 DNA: TGTGCCAGCAGCCGGGGGAAGGGAGGTGGCTACACCTTC. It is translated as CASSRGKGGGYTF.

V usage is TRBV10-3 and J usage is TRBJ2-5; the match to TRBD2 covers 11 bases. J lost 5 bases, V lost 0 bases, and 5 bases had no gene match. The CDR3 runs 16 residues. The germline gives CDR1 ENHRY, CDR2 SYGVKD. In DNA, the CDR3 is TGTGCCATCAGTGAGTCGAGTCCTAGCGGGGGGGAGACCCAGTACTTC. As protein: CAISESSPSGGETQYF.

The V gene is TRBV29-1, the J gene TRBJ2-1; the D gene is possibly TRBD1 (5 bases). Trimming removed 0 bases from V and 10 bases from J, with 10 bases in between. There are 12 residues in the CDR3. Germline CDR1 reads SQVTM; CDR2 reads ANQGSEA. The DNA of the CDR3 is TGCAGCGTTGAAGATGGTAGGGGAGAGCAGTTCTTC. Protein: CSVEDGRGEQFF.